This T cell receptor beta chain originates from a study of glioma-infiltrating T cells after dendritic cell vaccination. With respect to this clone: As yet, its antigen is unknown. One end of the junction varies from germline; a read error may be responsible.

The CDR3 length is 14 residues. The V gene's germline CDR1 is SGHNT and CDR2 YENEEA. Amplification used 60 V beta primers and 13 J beta primers. TCRdb keeps only in-frame clones here, not all; method: immunoSEQ multiplex PCR. The sample carries about 65,000 clones, roughly 86% recorded once. Findings and limits, study-wide: Higher pretreatment TIL content predicted longer progression-free time and survival.

Time point in this sample: after dendritic cell vaccination, including at tumor progression/relapse. V gene TRBV11-3 combines with J gene TRBJ1-1; TRBD1 might be the D (5 bases). Material: blood, obtained after dendritic cell vaccination. This clonotype was sampled from a human donor with glioblastoma. CDR3 in amino acids: CASSPLPSGTVAFF. In DNA form, the CDR3 reads TGTGCCAGCAGCCCCCTCCCCTCAGGGACTGTAGCTTTCTTT.